This T cell receptor beta chain was identified in a study of T-cell reconstitution after alpha-beta-depleted transplantation in children. Study results and caveats: About two months after transplant, alpha-beta T cells reportedly came from several hundred expanded graft clones. Recipient T cells and thymic progenitors that survived gave rise to the high TCRbeta diversity observed at day 60 in some patients. From newly produced T cells came most of the T-cell counts and diversity one year after transplant.

In the case of this clonotype: What it binds is not known.

Germline V gene lookup returns CDR1 SGHKS and CDR2 YYEKEE (reference sequence). The length of the CDR3 is 16 residues. Unmatched junction bases numbered 9, after V lost 4 bases and J lost 4 bases. Unique molecular identifiers were incorporated into the prepared TCRbeta library. TCRdb re-called the PCR reads with MiXCR, one entry per CDR3 protein. The table includes some 87,000 distinct CDR3 sequences, roughly 16% detected once. The sequence was collected from a male patient aged 2 to 9 who had a stem cell transplant for acute lymphoblastic leukemia, so the T cells may come from the graft donor. Sample: PBMCs, mostly from graft donor cells, taken 180 days after TCRalphabeta/CD19-depleted stem cell transplant. V usage is TRBV5-5 and J usage is TRBJ1-4, with 8 bases fitting TRBD1. CDR3: CASSPGWTGSNEKLFF. CDR3 coding DNA: TGTGCCAGCAGCCCTGGGTGGACAGGGAGTAATGAAAAACTGTTTTTT. Full variable domain (rest looked up from reference TRBV5-5 and TRBJ1-4): DAGVTQSPTHLIKTRGQQVTLRCSPISGHKSVSWYQQVLGQGPQFIFQYYEKEERGRGNFPDRFSARQFPNYSSELNVNALLLGDSALYLCASSPGWTGSNEKLFFGSGTQLSVL.